This TCR beta chain appears in the sequencing data of a study of blood T cell repertoires in COVID-19. Looking at the study overall: Italy, Spain and the United States were the sources of the convalescent and acute COVID-19 samples. From T cells, B-cell-depleted T cells, or PBMCs came the material, which was cDNA or gDNA.

In the original processing: Scientists estimated how many nucleated cells there were by amplifying reference gene primers. Sequencing was performed with immunoSEQ multiplex PCR; in TCRdb, only in-frame clones are kept and a portion is missing. V and J calls and clone size come straight from that table; D and trimming were deduced from the DNA. Among over 200,000 clones, about 90% were seen once, and the ten largest hold less than 15%. The source is a woman between 18 and 29 years old who had recovered from COVID-19. Sequences were obtained from peripheral blood.

The CDR3 DNA follows: TGTGCCAGCAGCTTAGATCTAAGGCTAGCGGGAGGCTCCTACGAGCAGTACTTC. It specifies CASSLDLRLAGGSYEQYF. This chain uses TRBV11-2 with TRBJ2-7, with 11 bases aligning to TRBD2. V lost 0 bases, J lost 0 bases, and 7 bases stayed unmatched. The CDR3 covers 18 residues. Germline V gene sequence: CDR1 SGHAT, CDR2 FQNNGV.